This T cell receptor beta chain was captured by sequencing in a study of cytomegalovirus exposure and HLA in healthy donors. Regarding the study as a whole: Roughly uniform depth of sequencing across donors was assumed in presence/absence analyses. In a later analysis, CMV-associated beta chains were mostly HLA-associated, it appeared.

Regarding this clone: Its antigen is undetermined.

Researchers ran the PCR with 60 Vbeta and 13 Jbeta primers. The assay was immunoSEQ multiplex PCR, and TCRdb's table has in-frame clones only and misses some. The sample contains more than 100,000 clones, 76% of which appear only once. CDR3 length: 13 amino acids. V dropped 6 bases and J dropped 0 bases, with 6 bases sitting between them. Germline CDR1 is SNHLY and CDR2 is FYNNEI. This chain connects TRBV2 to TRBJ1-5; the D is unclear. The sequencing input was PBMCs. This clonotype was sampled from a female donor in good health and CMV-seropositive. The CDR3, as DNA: TGTGCCAGCAGCCAGAATAGCAATCAGCCCCAGCATTTT. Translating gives CASSQNSNQPQHF.